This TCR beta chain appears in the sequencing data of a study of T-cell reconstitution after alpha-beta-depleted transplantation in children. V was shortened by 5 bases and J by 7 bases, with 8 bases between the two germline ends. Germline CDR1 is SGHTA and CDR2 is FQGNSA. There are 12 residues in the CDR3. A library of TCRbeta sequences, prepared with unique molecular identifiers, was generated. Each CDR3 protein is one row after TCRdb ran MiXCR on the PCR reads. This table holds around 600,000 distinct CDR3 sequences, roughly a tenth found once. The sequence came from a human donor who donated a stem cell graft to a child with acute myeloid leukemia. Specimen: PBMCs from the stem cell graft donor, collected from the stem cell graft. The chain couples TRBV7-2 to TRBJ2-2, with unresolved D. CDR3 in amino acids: CASSRNGGELFF. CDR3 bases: TGTGCCAGCAGCCGCAATGGCGGGGAGCTGTTTTTT.